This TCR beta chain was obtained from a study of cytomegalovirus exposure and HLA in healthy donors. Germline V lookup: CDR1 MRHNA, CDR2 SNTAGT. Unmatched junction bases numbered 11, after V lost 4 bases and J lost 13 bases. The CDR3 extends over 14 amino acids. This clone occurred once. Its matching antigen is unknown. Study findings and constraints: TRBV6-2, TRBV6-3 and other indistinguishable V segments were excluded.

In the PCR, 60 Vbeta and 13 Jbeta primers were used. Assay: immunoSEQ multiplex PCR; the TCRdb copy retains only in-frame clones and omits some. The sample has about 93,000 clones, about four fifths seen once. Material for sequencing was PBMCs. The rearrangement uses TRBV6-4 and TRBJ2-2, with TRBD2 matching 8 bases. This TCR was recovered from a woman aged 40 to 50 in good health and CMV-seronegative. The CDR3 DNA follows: TGTGCCAGCAGTGTCCACAGCGCGGGGGGAGTGCTGTTTTTT. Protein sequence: CASSVHSAGGVLFF.